This section outlines one T cell receptor (beta chain) sequence together with its context. Its specific antigen is unknown. The record has no base qualities; no much larger clone is one base away. In total, 666 healthy bone marrow donors made up the cohort. All cohort members were sampled while nominally healthy, although unrecorded immune exposures were likely present. The donor was CMV seronegative and belonged to the group of more than 300 seronegative cohort members. A peripheral blood sample was provided by each donor, and peripheral blood mononuclear cells were used for TCR beta sequencing. Genomic DNA extraction from the blood cell samples was performed with the Qiagen DNeasy Blood Extraction Kit. These data come from a study of cytomegalovirus exposure and HLA in healthy donors (dated by TCRdb to 2016 to 2017). At the level of the whole study: According to an earlier analysis of 450 to 650 of the donors, 150 million to 200 million T cells yielded 117 million unique TCR beta sequences and about 300 Gb of sequence data. Roughly 310 gigabases of sequencing data and 70 million to 85 million unique TCR sequences were included in an early release covering roughly 600 HLA-typed donors. Of the 350 to 450 genotyped donors, over 70% fell in the genetic ancestry cluster associated with self-reported Caucasian donors. The study aimed to test whether cataloging public T cell receptors could reveal signatures of past pathogen exposure. The T cell repertoires of under 750 subjects were profiled by immunosequencing and related to cytomegalovirus serostatus. Along with the approximately 700-subject first cohort, a separate validation cohort of around 120 different subjects was used. To predict cytomegalovirus infection status, the study combined high-throughput TCR immunosequencing, statistical association of individual TCRs with disease status, and machine learning. To study patterns of TCR occurrence, a later analysis re-analyzed previously published TCR beta repertoires from 666 donors and added high-resolution HLA genotyping. The later analysis used no new phenotypic data to find candidate immune exposures, relying instead on TCR beta sequences and their occurrence across donors. An earlier analysis of roughly 600 of the donors used high-throughput TCR beta sequencing to judge whether each TCR beta V gene segment behaved as functional or pseudogenic. Donor age, sex, ethnicity and CMV serostatus were compiled together with the repertoire data. A later genetic analysis used genome-wide SNP genotypes for about 65% of the roughly 670 donors, treating that subset as a discovery cohort. Every repertoire in the discovery cohort had been generated on one and the same sequencing platform. HLA typing included class I and class II loci at four-digit resolution. Typing coverage varied by locus: roughly 620-630 donors for A, B, C, DRB1 and DQB1; under 550 for DQA1; about 590 for DPA1; 450 to 480 for DPB1. Four to six DR-DQ haplotypes were handled as single units for association and clustering, since linkage in the cohort was strong. Among 300 to 500 genotyped donors of the cohort, an average of about 240,000 unique TCR beta nucleotide sequences was sequenced per donor, of which approximately 19% were non-productive.

V was cut back by 6 bases and J by 11 bases, leaving a gap of 25 bases between them. CDR1 and CDR2 are drawn from the germline V gene: MDHEN, SYDVKM. The CDR3 holds 15 amino acids from the cysteine to the phenylalanine. Only CDR3 DNA is held: 45 bases, read in frame from base 1. Findings and caveats that apply to the study as a whole: According to a later analysis, TCR association rates differed among HLA loci, with DRB1 alleles showing the most associated TCRs and HLA-C alleles showing the fewest. In an earlier analysis of some 500 of the donors, most TCR beta V segments appeared in productive rearrangements about 90% or about 30% of the time, broadly matching IMGT annotations. In a later genetic analysis, fewer N-insertions in productive TCRs were reported among donors in an Asian-associated ancestry cluster than the approximately 710-donor mean. It was suggested by the authors that the approach could potentially be generalized to other disease states and immunological phenotypes. HLA typing was unavailable for some donors at each locus, so association tests used only the typed subset. For the cohort, immune exposure information was limited to CMV serostatus. A few of the identified cytomegalovirus-associated TCR beta chains were confirmed in vitro to be specific for cytomegalovirus antigens. The sequencing pipeline was judged likely to have produced a cluster of highly shared sequence variants as a technical artifact. In both the original and validation cohorts, the classifier was reported to diagnose cytomegalovirus status with high specificity and sensitivity. Roughly uniform sequencing depth across donors was assumed in presence/absence analyses, although this assumption may not hold. A later analysis found that most CMV-associated TCR beta chains appeared HLA-restricted, with HLA associations seemingly driven largely by CMV exposure. A later analysis associated about 16,000 TCR beta sequences with specific HLA alleles at a false discovery rate of 0.05. The study listed 164 TCR beta chains as associated with cytomegalovirus. In a later genetic analysis, a missense DCLRE1C variant was associated with V-gene and J-gene trimming of TCR beta chains, and the association was replicated in an independent cohort. Correlated functional status among segregating V segments might reflect linkage disequilibrium, but an unknown experimental factor could not be ruled out. In a later analysis, several top co-occurrence clusters were reported to appear linked to parvovirus B19, influenza, CMV and Epstein-Barr virus. A further reported finding was that TCR beta sequences accurately predicted the HLA-A and HLA-B alleles for most subjects in the first cohort. In a later analysis, HLA-associated TCR beta chains showed more clonal expansion and lower generation probabilities than non-associated chains that were equally common. When HLA alleles, especially DR and DQ, strongly co-occurred, TCR associations were difficult to assign to individual alleles. Fewer than 20 rarely observed V segments, including chromosome 9 orphons, were excluded from the earlier analysis of approximately 500 of the donors because counts were too low. Most TCR sequences were observed very rarely across donors, whereas some public TCRs were present in many individuals. This cohort had only TCR beta chains sequenced, and the lack of alpha or paired-chain data limited which features could be detected. Because the 87-base-pair reads could not distinguish some IMGT-functional V segments, including TRBV6-2 and TRBV6-3, those segments were excluded.

The receptor library was made with the immunoSEQ multiplex PCR assay. A mixture of 60 forward primers for TCR Vbeta segments and 13 reverse primers for TCR Jbeta segments was used in the multiplex PCR. Amplification of the CDR3 region of rearranged TCR beta genes was performed with a multiplex PCR assay on genomic DNA. The Illumina HiSeq System was used to sequence the amplified TCR beta libraries as 87-base-pair reads. Per the authors' processing: A later analysis tallied 75 million to 95 million unique TCR beta chains across the 640 or so repertoires, and some 12 million of those chains were shared by two or more donors. Raw reads were error-corrected and collapsed into unique sequences by a nearest-neighbor algorithm in which closely related sequences were merged to remove PCR and sequencing errors. Alignment of CDR3 sequences to IMGT reference sequences was used to assign V, D and J gene segments. Each retained sequence needed at least a six-nucleotide match to both a V gene segment and a J gene segment. Rearrangements were called productive when the CDR3 lacked stop codons and stayed in frame with V and J; all others were non-productive. CDR3 was defined according to IMGT convention as the region running from the second conserved V-encoded cysteine to the conserved J-encoded phenylalanine. Sequences without an unambiguous match to a single V gene segment were excluded from the earlier analysis of about 600 of the donors. An earlier analysis of around 600 of the donors classified V segments as functional when productive rearrangements were above 56.7% and as segregating when the standard deviation between donors was above 5%. To diagnose cytomegalovirus status from the catalog of TCR beta chain sequences, a statistical classification framework was built. A later analysis assigned V and J genes by comparing TCR nucleotide sequences with IMGT/GENE-DB human TR gene sequences. Using the TCRdist pipeline, a later analysis assigned CDR3 sequences along with most-parsimonious VDJ recombination scenarios. In a later analysis, every TCR beta chain was defined by the combination of its CDR3 amino acid sequence and its V-gene family, and reads without a unique V-gene family were dropped. In a later analysis, 450 to 600 highly shared, low-generation-probability nucleotide sequences were removed to address suspected cross-contamination and a sequencing artifact. For each public chain, a later analysis derived a clonal expansion index from normalized ranks of inferred template counts within each repertoire. Generation probabilities in a later analysis came from a VDJ recombination model fitted to out-of-frame rearrangements, and those results were checked against IGoR. Hypergeometric tests were used in a later analysis to score TCR-TCR, TCR-HLA and TCR-CMV co-occurrence, with a repertoire-size bias correction applied to the TCR pairs. A later analysis estimated false discovery rates by permuting HLA or CMV assignments 20 times. A later analysis grouped co-occurring TCRs with DBSCAN, adding TCRdist sequence similarity when clustering within HLA-allele-positive subsets. Repertoires with fewer than 30,000 or more than 120,000 public chains were left out of co-occurrence clustering, as were five repertoires with anomalous nucleotide sharing. Held by TCRdb, this immuneACCESS table contains in-frame sequences only and omits some clones. Under half of the omission traces to an unresolved V gene where checked; the cause of the rest is unknown. That table is the source of V, J and clone size, and D and trimming were worked out from the DNA. For this sample there are more than 110,000 clones; 60% to 80% appear just once. The ten largest clones represent more than 0.85% of the sample.

This clonotype originated in a man younger than 35 in good health and CMV-seronegative. Sequenced material: PBMCs. This chain joins TRBV28 to TRBJ2-5; TRBD1 is a weak D gene call, 6 bases matching. The DNA sequence reads TGTGCCAGCAGCTCTCCCGGGACACTTGGGTGGGAGCAGTACTTC. Its amino acids are CASSSPGTLGWEQYF.